This is a list of T cell receptor beta chains from one sample in a study of siplizumab effects on memory and regulatory T cells. Repertoires were generated with immunoSEQ multiplex PCR, while TCRdb's copy carries only in-frame clones and drops some. The sample lists some 120,000 clones, 93% occurring once. Input material: non-Treg CD4+ T cells sorted from blood. These receptor sequences come from a human donor in good health. Each CDR3 is given with its conserved first and last residue. Each record gives: clone size, D gene, V gene, J gene, CDR3 DNA, CDR3 protein. D genes are given only for firm matches. Clone size is stated in some rows and not others, as once, few, many or a class when expanded.

>NA|NA|TRBV5-1|TRBJ1-5
TGCGCCAGCAGCTTGGAGGGCAGGGAGGATCAGCCCCAGCATTTT
CASSLEGREDQPQHF
>NA|NA|TRBV9|TRBJ2-5
TGTGCCAGCAGCGTATCCTCCCGGGGGCTCTCGGAGACCCAGTACTTC
CASSVSSRGLSETQYF
>NA|TRBD1|TRBV2|TRBJ1-1
TGTGCCAGCAGTGGATACCAGGGGGGTATGAACACTGAAGCTTTCTTT
CASSGYQGGMNTEAFF
>once|TRBD2|TRBV5-1|TRBJ2-1
TGCGCCAGCGCCCTGAGGGCGGGGGTGGACAATGAGCAGTTCTTC
CASALRAGVDNEQFF
>NA|TRBD2|TRBV6-1|TRBJ2-3
TGTGCCAGCGGGGGGGGACCCCAGCTCGGTCATACGCAGTATTTT
CASGGGPQLGHTQYF
>NA|NA|TRBV18|TRBJ1-2
TGTGCCAGCTCACCACCGGGATATGGCTACACCTTC
CASSPPGYGYTF
>NA|NA|TRBV6-5|TRBJ1-3
TGTGCCAGCAGTCCCGGGGCTGGCTCTGGAAACACCATATATTTT
CASSPGAGSGNTIYF
>NA|TRBD2|TRBV5-1|TRBJ2-2
TGCGCCAGCAGCAATGGACTAGCGAGGACCGGGGAGCTGTTTTTT
CASSNGLARTGELFF
>NA|TRBD1|TRBV5-6|TRBJ2-5
TGTGCCAGCAGCTTCTATGGAAGGGGGCCATTCCAAGAGACCCAGTACTTC
CASSFYGRGPFQETQYF
>NA|NA|TRBV7-9|TRBJ1-2
TGTGCCAGCAGCCTTCGTCCCGATGGCTACACCTTC
CASSLRPDGYTF
>NA|TRBD2|TRBV18|TRBJ2-5
TGTGCCAGCTCACCCCAGTTGATGGTAGCGGGGGGCGAGACCCAGTACTTC
CASSPQLMVAGGETQYF
>NA|NA|TRBV6-6|TRBJ2-3
TGTGCCAGCAGTTATAGGCAGACTAGCACAGATACGCAGTATTTT
CASSYRQTSTDTQYF
>NA|TRBD1|TRBV13|TRBJ1-2
TGTGCCAGCAGCTTCACAGGGGCTCCTCCCCTCTATGGCTACACCTTC
CASSFTGAPPLYGYTF
>NA|TRBD2|TRBV5-1|TRBJ2-3
TGCGCCAGCAGACCCTTAGCGGGTGCCACAGATACGCAGTATTTT
CASRPLAGATDTQYF
>NA|TRBD1|TRBV6-5|TRBJ1-3
TGTGCCAGCAGTCGACAGGGGGACTCTGGAAACACCATATATTTT
CASSRQGDSGNTIYF
>NA|TRBD1|TRBV19|TRBJ1-1
TGTGCCAGTAGTATCCTGATAAGGACAGGGGGTTTGCCTGAAGCTTTCTTT
CASSILIRTGGLPEAFF
>NA|TRBD2|TRBV2|TRBJ2-7
TGTGCCAGCGTATTCGAGCGGGGTATGCGGGAGCAGTACTTC
CASVFERGMREQYF
>NA|NA|TRBV6-1|TRBJ1-2
TGTGCCAGCAGTGCGGGGGCCAACTATGGCTACACCTTC
CASSAGANYGYTF
>NA|TRBD1|TRBV10-3|TRBJ1-2
TGTGCCATCAGTGTGGATCAGGGGGCGCCTAACTATGGCTACACCTTC
CAISVDQGAPNYGYTF
>NA|NA|TRBV18|TRBJ2-7
TGTGCCTCACGGGAGTCCCGCTCCTACGAGCAGTACTTC
CASRESRSYEQYF
>NA|NA|TRBV28|TRBJ1-3
TGTGCCAGCAGTTCGACAGGCTCTGGAAACACCATATATTTT
CASSSTGSGNTIYF
>few|NA|TRBV14|TRBJ1-6
TGTGCCAGCAGCCTTGGGGCCCCGGGCGATTCACCCCTCCACTTT
CASSLGAPGDSPLHF
>NA|NA|TRBV12-5|TRBJ2-1
TGTGCTAGTGGTCCGAGAATAACCGGGATTACCTACAATGAGCAGTTCTTC
CASGPRITGITYNEQFF
>few|NA|TRBV4-3|TRBJ1-1
TGCGCCAGCAGCCAAGAATCCGGTACCACCCAAGCTTTCTTT
CASSQESGTTQAFF
>NA|NA|TRBV7-3|TRBJ2-7
TGTGCCAGCAGCCCAAGGGGCCAAGGAGAGCAGTACTTC
CASSPRGQGEQYF
>NA|NA|TRBV4-1|TRBJ2-3
TGCGCCAGCAGCCAAGTTAGGGCGGACGCAGATACGCAGTATTTT
CASSQVRADADTQYF
>NA|TRBD1|TRBV12-5|TRBJ2-7
TGTGCTAGTGGTTTGAAAACCCTTGGGACAGAAATCTACGAGCAGTACTTC
CASGLKTLGTEIYEQYF
>NA|NA|TRBV6-6|TRBJ2-7
TGTGCCAGCAGTTACAAAGGCTACTCCTACGAGCAGTACTTC
CASSYKGYSYEQYF
>once|TRBD1|TRBV10-3|TRBJ1-1
TGTGCCATCAGTGAAGACAGGGGGCTGGGAACTGAAGCTTTCTTT
CAISEDRGLGTEAFF
>NA|NA|TRBV6-5|TRBJ1-6
TGTGCCAGCAGTTACCAGCCAGGGAAAAATTCACCCCTCCACTTT
CASSYQPGKNSPLHF
>once|NA|TRBV6-1|TRBJ2-3
TGTGCCAGCAGTGAACGGAGGCGGGGCCTCAGCACAGATACGCAGTATTTT
CASSERRRGLSTDTQYF
>NA|TRBD1|TRBV30|TRBJ2-7
TGTGCCTGGAGCCGGGACAGGACCTACGAGCAGTACTTC
CAWSRDRTYEQYF
>NA|NA|TRBV10-2|TRBJ1-1
TGCGCCTGTCTGGGGGGGGCGGTCGCTGAAGCTTTCTTT
CACLGGAVAEAFF
>NA|NA|TRBV7-2|TRBJ2-3
TGTGCCAGCAGCTTTGATGGAGCGACAGATACGCAGTATTTT
CASSFDGATDTQYF
>once|NA|TRBV5-1|TRBJ2-3
TGCGCCAGCAGCTTGGTGACTAGCACAGATACGCAGTATTTT
CASSLVTSTDTQYF
>NA|TRBD1|TRBV4-2|TRBJ1-1
TGTGCCAGCAGCCCCGGACAGGTGGGGCTGAACACTGAAGCTTTCTTT
CASSPGQVGLNTEAFF
>NA|NA|TRBV19|TRBJ1-6
TGTGCCAGTACTCAAAATGGGGGAAATTCACCCCTCCACTTT
CASTQNGGNSPLHF
>NA|NA|TRBV4-1|TRBJ2-4
TGCGCCAGCAGCCAGCCGGCGGCACCTCTAGCCAAAAACATTCAGTACTTC
CASSQPAAPLAKNIQYF
>once|NA|TRBV28|TRBJ1-4
TGTGCCAGCAGTTTCCGAGGGAGTTCAACTAATGAAAAACTGTTTTTT
CASSFRGSSTNEKLFF
>NA|NA|TRBV28|TRBJ2-7
TGTGCCAGCAGTGACCCCGGCAGGGGAGGGCCCTACGAGCAGTACTTC
CASSDPGRGGPYEQYF
>NA|NA|TRBV7-3|TRBJ2-3
TGTGCCAGCAGCCATGGGGGGGATACGCAGTATTTT
CASSHGGDTQYF
>NA|NA|TRBV5-6|TRBJ1-1
TGTGCCAGCAGTCGTTTCGGCACTGAAGCTTTCTTT
CASSRFGTEAFF
>NA|NA|TRBV4-1|TRBJ2-7
TGCGCCAGCAGCCAAGATCCCAGCTTTGGCAGCCCAAATAACTACGAGCAGTACTTC
CASSQDPSFGSPNNYEQYF
>NA|TRBD1|TRBV11-2|TRBJ2-7
TGTGCCAGCGGCATCCGGGACAGGGCTCACTACGAGCAGTACTTC
CASGIRDRAHYEQYF
>NA|NA|TRBV10-2|TRBJ1-1
TGCGCCAGCAGTGAGGGGTCCACTGAAGCTTTCTTT
CASSEGSTEAFF